This T cell receptor (beta chain) was captured in a study of siplizumab effects on memory and regulatory T cells. Study-wide points: Memory T cells appeared less diverse than naive cells, which seemed to contribute substantially to alloresponse.

Generated by immunoSEQ multiplex PCR, the TCRdb table keeps only in-frame clones and is missing some. Of around 61,000 clones listed, 95% to 98% are singletons. Unstimulated naive, memory, effector memory and TEMRA subsets were sequenced, and this was done in three donor pairs. Details on this clone: Antigen unknown.

V was trimmed by 0 bases and J by 7 bases, leaving 19 bases between them. This CDR3 region has 17 residues. Germline loops: CDR1 LGHNA, CDR2 YSLEER. This TCR was recovered from a human donor in good health. This rearrangement joins TRBV4-3 to TRBJ2-1, with no clear D. Sequences were obtained from naive CD8+ T cells sorted from blood. In DNA, the CDR3 is TGCGCCAGCAGCCAAGAAGGCTCGGCGACCTTACAAAATGAGCAGTTCTTC. It translates to CASSQEGSATLQNEQFF.